In its sample, the clone carrying this TCR beta chain was seen many times. No patient received treatment before thyroid surgery. TCRdb re-called the PCR reads with MiXCR. The sample holds around 26,000 clones, 15% seen once. This entry belongs to a study of metastatic and nonmetastatic thyroid tumors. Across the whole study: Across peripheral blood and tumor or nodule tissue samples taken from malignant and benign thyroid patients, the repertoires were compared with one another.

This CDR3 region has 13 residues. Trimming pared 9 bases from V and 4 bases from J, leaving 13 bases between. Germline V gives CDR1 LNHDA, CDR2 SQIVND (reference sequence). The sequence was obtained from a female donor with papillary thyroid cancer or a benign thyroid nodule (not recorded which). Some clones in this sample may be carry-over from other donors' samples. Material: blood. The rearrangement joins TRBV19 to TRBJ1-3; no firm D call. CDR3 DNA: TGTGCCAGCACAGCATCTCTCGGAAACACCATATATTTT. Its protein is CASTASLGNTIYF.